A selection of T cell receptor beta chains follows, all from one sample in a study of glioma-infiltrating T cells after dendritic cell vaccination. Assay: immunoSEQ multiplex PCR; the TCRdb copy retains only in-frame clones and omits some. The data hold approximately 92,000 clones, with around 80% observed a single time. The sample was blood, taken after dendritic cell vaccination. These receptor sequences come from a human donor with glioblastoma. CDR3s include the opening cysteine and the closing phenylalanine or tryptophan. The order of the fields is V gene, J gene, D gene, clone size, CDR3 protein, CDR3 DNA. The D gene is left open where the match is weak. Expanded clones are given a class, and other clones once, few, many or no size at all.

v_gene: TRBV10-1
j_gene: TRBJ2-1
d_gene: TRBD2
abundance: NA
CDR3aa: CASRVAGVFNEQFF
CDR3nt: TGCGCCAGCAGAGTAGCGGGAGTGTTCAACGAGCAGTTCTTC

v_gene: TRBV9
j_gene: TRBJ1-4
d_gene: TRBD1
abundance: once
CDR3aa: CASSPGDRANEKLFF
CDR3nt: TGTGCCAGCAGCCCGGGGGACAGGGCTAATGAAAAACTGTTTTTT

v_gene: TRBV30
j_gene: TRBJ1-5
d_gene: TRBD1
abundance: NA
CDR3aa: CAWGTGDHQPQHF
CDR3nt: TGTGCCTGGGGGACAGGGGATCATCAGCCCCAGCATTTT

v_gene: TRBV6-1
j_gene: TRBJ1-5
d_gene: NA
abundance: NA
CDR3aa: CASSEIGDSYQPQHF
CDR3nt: TGTGCCAGCAGTGAAATCGGGGATTCTTATCAGCCCCAGCATTTT

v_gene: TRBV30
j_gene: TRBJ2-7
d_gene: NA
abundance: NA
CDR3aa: CAWNRGLSQYF
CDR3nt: TGTGCCTGGAATCGTGGGCTCTCCCAGTACTTC

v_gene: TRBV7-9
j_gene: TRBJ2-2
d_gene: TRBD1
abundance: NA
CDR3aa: CASSRDRGRSGELFF
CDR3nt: TGTGCCAGCAGCCGGGACAGGGGGCGATCCGGGGAGCTGTTTTTT

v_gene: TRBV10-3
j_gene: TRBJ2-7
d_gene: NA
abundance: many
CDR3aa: CAASQGPPFYEQYF
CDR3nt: TGTGCCGCCAGCCAGGGGCCGCCCTTCTACGAGCAGTACTTC

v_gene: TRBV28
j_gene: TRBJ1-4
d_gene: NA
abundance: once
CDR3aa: CASSLQGINEKLFF
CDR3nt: TGTGCCAGCAGTTTACAGGGTATCAATGAAAAACTGTTTTTT

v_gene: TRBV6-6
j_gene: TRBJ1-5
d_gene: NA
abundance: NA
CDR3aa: CASTHRDPSPQHF
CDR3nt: TGTGCCAGCACCCACAGGGACCCTTCTCCCCAGCATTTT

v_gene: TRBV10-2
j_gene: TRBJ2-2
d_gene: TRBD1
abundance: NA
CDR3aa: CASDNTQGTGELFF
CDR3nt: TGCGCCAGCGACAACACACAGGGGACCGGGGAGCTGTTTTTT

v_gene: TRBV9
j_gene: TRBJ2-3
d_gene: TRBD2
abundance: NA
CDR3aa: CASSLAGVGDTQYF
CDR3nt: TGTGCCAGCAGCCTAGCGGGAGTTGGAGATACGCAGTATTTT

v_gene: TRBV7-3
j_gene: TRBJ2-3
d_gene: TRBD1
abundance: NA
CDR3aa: CASSSKDRGTDTQYF
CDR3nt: TGTGCCAGCAGCTCCAAGGACAGGGGAACAGATACGCAGTATTTT

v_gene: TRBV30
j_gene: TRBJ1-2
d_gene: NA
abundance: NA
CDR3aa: CAWSVLGEALYNYGYTF
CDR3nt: TGTGCCTGGAGTGTACTAGGCGAAGCGCTCTATAACTATGGCTACACCTTC

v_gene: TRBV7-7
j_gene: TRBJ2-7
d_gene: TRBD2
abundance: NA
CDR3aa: CASSPGLGYEQYF
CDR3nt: TGTGCTAGCAGCCCGGGACTAGGGTACGAGCAGTACTTC

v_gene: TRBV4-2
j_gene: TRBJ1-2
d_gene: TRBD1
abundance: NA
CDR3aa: CASSQDGTGGGGYTF
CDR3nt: TGTGCCAGCAGCCAAGATGGTACAGGGGGAGGCGGCTACACCTTC

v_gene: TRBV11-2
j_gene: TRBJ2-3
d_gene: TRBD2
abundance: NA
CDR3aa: CASSSHGTSGSTDTQYF
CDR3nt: TGTGCCAGCAGCTCACACGGGACTAGCGGGAGCACAGATACGCAGTATTTT

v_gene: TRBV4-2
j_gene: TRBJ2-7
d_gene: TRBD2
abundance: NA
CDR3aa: CASSQEGLAGATYEQYF
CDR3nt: TGTGCCAGCAGCCAAGAAGGGTTAGCGGGGGCGACCTACGAGCAGTACTTC

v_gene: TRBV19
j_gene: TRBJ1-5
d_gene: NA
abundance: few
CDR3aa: CASKQGFQPQHF
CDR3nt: TGTGCCAGTAAACAGGGTTTCCAGCCCCAGCATTTT

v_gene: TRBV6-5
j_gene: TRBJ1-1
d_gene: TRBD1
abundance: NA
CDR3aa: CASSYIGQVGDTEAFF
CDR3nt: TGTGCCAGCAGTTACATCGGACAGGTTGGCGACACTGAAGCTTTCTTT

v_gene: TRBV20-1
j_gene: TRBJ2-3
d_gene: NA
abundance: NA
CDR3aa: CSARRNTQYF
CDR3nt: TGCAGTGCTAGGAGGAATACGCAGTATTTT

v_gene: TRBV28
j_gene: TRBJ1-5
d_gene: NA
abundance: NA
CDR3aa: CASSLGSGNQPQHF
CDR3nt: TGTGCCAGCAGTTTGGGATCGGGAAATCAGCCCCAGCATTTT

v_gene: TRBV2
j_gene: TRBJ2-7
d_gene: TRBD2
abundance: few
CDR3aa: CASSLGLAGVGEQYF
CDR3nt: TGTGCCAGCAGCCTAGGACTAGCGGGGGTGGGCGAGCAGTACTTC

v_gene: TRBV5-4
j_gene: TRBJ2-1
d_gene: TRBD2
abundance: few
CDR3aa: CASRSAEREGLNEQFF
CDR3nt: TGTGCCAGCAGATCTGCCGAGCGGGAGGGCCTCAATGAGCAGTTCTTC

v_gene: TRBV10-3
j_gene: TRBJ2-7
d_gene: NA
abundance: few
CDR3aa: CAISESYSDEQYF
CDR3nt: TGTGCCATCAGTGAGTCGTATTCTGACGAGCAGTACTTC

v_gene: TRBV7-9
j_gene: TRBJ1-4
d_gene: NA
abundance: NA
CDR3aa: CASSLRPGLDEKLFF
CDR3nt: TGTGCCAGCAGCTTAAGACCGGGACTGGATGAAAAACTGTTTTTT

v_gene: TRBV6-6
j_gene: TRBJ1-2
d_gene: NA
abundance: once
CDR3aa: CAISSTVSYGYTF
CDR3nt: TGTGCCATCTCCTCGACAGTTTCCTATGGCTACACCTTC

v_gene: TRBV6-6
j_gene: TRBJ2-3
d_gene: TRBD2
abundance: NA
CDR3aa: CASTLLRDYPTDTQYF
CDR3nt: TGTGCCAGCACCCTCCTGAGGGACTACCCCACAGATACGCAGTATTTT

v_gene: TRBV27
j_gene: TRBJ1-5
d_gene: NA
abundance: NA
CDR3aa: CASSFGFSNQPQHF
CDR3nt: TGTGCCAGCAGTTTTGGCTTTAGCAATCAGCCCCAGCATTTT

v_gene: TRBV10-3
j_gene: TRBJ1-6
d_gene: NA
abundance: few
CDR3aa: CAISGGLSNSPLHF
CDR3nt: TGTGCCATCAGTGGAGGACTGAGCAATTCACCCCTCCACTTT

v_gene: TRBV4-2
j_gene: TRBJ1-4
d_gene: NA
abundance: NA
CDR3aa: CASSQAGGSNEKLFF
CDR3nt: TGTGCCAGCAGTCAGGCCGGTGGATCTAATGAAAAACTGTTTTTT